This T cell receptor (beta chain) derives from a study of T cell repertoires in cytomegalovirus infection. Background on the study: Indications came from public TCR beta signatures; they pointed to CMV infection and to a matching HLA type. Study-wide results and limits: Using cumulative public TCR beta family frequency, the authors identified those who carried CMV together with the relevant HLA. Predominance within the ex vivo response was attributable to HLA-C-restricted CMV-specific TCR beta clonotypes.

CDR3 length: 14 residues. Per germline, CDR1 ENHRY and CDR2 SYGVKD. TCRdb re-called the reads with MiXCR, one entry per CDR3 protein. The sample lists nearly 450,000 distinct CDR3 sequences, under 40% occurring once. For this clonotype: As yet, its antigen is unknown. Germline is not matched at one junction end, which may reflect a read error.

Material: PBMCs. The TCR sequence derives from a human donor in good health (CMV status not recorded). Some clones in this sample may be carry-over from other donors' samples. This sequence joins TRBV10-3 and TRBJ2-1, with unresolved D. The CDR3 DNA sequence: TGTTCCATCAGTGAGTCGACTGGTAACAAGGAGCAGTTCTTC. Residues: CSISESTGNKEQFF.